This T cell receptor (beta chain) was found in a study of blood T cell repertoires in COVID-19. Study-wide context: Acute and convalescent COVID-19 samples came from the United States, Italy and Spain. The cDNA or gDNA used as material had been derived from T cells, B-cell-depleted T cells, or PBMCs.

As handled by the study authors: Amplification from reference gene primers served as the basis for estimated nucleated cell counts. The table came from immunoSEQ multiplex PCR; TCRdb's copy has only in-frame clones and leaves some out. V, J and clone size derive from that table, while D and trimming were established from the DNA sequence. The data contain some 290,000 clones, nearly 90% of them seen just once; the ten biggest clones take up around 0.93%. Seattle patient enrollment occurred during active infection, with longitudinal follow-up thereafter. The CDR3 extends over 14 amino acids. Germline lookup yields CDR1 LGHNA and CDR2 YSLEER. Trimming removed 8 bases at V and 5 bases at J, with 16 bases between.

The chain employs TRBV4-3 and TRBJ1-5, with TRBD1 as a possible D gene (6 bases). The sample was peripheral blood. This TCR derives from a woman aged 40 to 55 with COVID-19, enrolled during active disease. CDR3 DNA sequence: TGCGCCAGCTCCCGGGGAGAGGGGGATCAGCCCCAGCATTTT. Amino acids: CASSRGEGDQPQHF.